The 10 T cell receptor beta chains below come from one sample, sequenced in a study of T cells after yellow fever vaccination. TCRdb processed the 5' RACE reads anew with MiXCR; each CDR3 protein has one entry. Seen here are some 560,000 distinct CDR3 sequences, roughly 17% observed once, and the top ten hold about 18%. Here the sequenced sample was PBMCs, taken 5 days after the first yellow fever vaccination. These receptors all come from a man between 18 and 29 years old who received the YFV17D yellow fever vaccine.

This clonotype has more than one count but fewer than ten. The genes are TRBV7-2 and TRBJ2-1, with 11 bases matching TRBD2. V was pared by 2 bases and J by 0 bases, with 3 bases of the junction left unmatched. CDR3 length: 17 amino acids. Per germline, CDR1 SGHTA and CDR2 FQGNSA. In nucleotides, the CDR3 is TGTGCCAGCAGCTTATTTAGCGGGGGGGCCTCCTACAATGAGCAGTTCTTC. This sequence encodes CASSLFSGGASYNEQFF.

The chain has TRBV20-1 and TRBJ2-7; D tentatively reads TRBD1 or TRBD2 (5 bases each). CDR1 DFQATT and CDR2 SNEGSKA come from the germline V gene (reference sequence). There are 16 residues in the CDR3. Trimming removed 5 bases from V and 5 bases from J, with 25 bases in between. DNA for the CDR3: TGCAGTGCTGCAGACCCCGTGGCAGGGAATAGCGACGAGCAGTACTTC. Translation gives CSAADPVAGNSDEQYF.

The chain recombines TRBV10-2 with TRBJ2-7; 13 bases map to TRBD2. The germline CDR1 and CDR2 sequences are WSHSY and SAAADI. The CDR3 sequence is 14 residues long. Unmatched junction bases numbered 5, after V lost 6 bases and J lost 6 bases. CDR3 nucleotide sequence: TGCGCCAGCAGGACTAGCGGGGGGCTGGGCGAGCAGTACGTC. Translation: CASRTSGGLGEQYV.

This clonotype was seen more than once but under ten times. The chain has TRBV4-1 and TRBJ1-1, with 7 bases that match TRBD1. Germline loops: CDR1 MGHRA, CDR2 YSYEKL. Trimming at V came to 1 base and at J to 5 bases, leaving 7 bases not matched to a gene. The CDR3 is 15 amino acids. As DNA, the CDR3 is TGCGCCAGCAGCCAAGGAGGGGGCGCGGGGACTGAAGCTTTCTTT. It translates to CASSQGGGAGTEAFF.

This clonotype has at least ten counts. This sequence joins TRBV4-3 and TRBJ2-1; TRBD2 aligns across 8 bases. Germline V CDR1 and CDR2: LGHNA, YSLEER. The V and J ends lost 4 bases and 6 bases, in that order; junction bases with no gene match: 11. CDR3 length: 16 residues. The CDR3: CASSPSGTRGSNEQFF. The CDR3 DNA reads as TGCGCCAGCAGCCCATCGGGGACTAGAGGGTCCAATGAGCAGTTCTTC.

The V gene is TRBV7-6, the J gene TRBJ1-4; D might be TRBD1 (6 bases). The CDR3 contains 15 residues. V was clipped by 4 bases and J by 5 bases, with 14 bases between them. The V gene's germline CDR1 is SGHVS and CDR2 FNYEAQ. Here the CDR3 DNA reads TGTGCCAGCAGCTCCTCAGACAGGCTGAATGAAAAACTGTTTTTT. This translates into CASSSSDRLNEKLFF.

This clonotype turned up a few times. This chain uses TRBV18 with TRBJ2-7; 11 nucleotides line up with TRBD2. V lost 3 bases to trimming and J lost 2 bases; unmatched junction nucleotides: 3. The CDR3 sequence is 15 residues long. CDR1 is KGHSH and CDR2 is LQKENI in the germline V gene. CDR3 protein: CASSPVAGGTYEQYF. The CDR3 DNA reads as TGTGCCAGCTCACCGGTAGCGGGGGGGACCTACGAGCAGTACTTC.

A few counts support this clonotype. The gene calls are TRBV2 and TRBJ2-7; 12 bases align to TRBD2. Unmatched junction bases numbered 8, after V lost 0 bases and J lost 5 bases. Germline CDR1 SNHLY, CDR2 FYNNEI. There are 17 residues in the CDR3. In DNA form, the CDR3 reads TGTGCCAGCAGTGAAGCGCCACAACTAGCGGGGGGCCACGAGCAGTACTTC. Translation: CASSEAPQLAGGHEQYF.

This chain links TRBV5-4 with TRBJ2-3; D might be TRBD1 (6 bases). Germline CDR1 is SGHNT and CDR2 is YYREEE (reference sequence). The V end lost 3 bases, the J end lost 3 bases, and 14 bases lay between the germline ends. The CDR3 has 15 amino acids. CDR3 region: CASSSSGTRTDTQYF. The DNA for the CDR3 is TGTGCCAGCAGCTCGTCCGGGACAAGGACAGATACGCAGTATTTT.

This sequence joins TRBV12-3 or TRBV12-4 and TRBJ1-4; D remains unclear. This CDR3 has 15 residues. Between the trimmed V and J ends, which lost 4 bases and 0 bases, there was a span of 9 bases. The CDR3 DNA sequence: TGTGCCAGCAGTTCGCAGTTTGCAACTAATGAAAAACTGTTTTTT. The encoded protein is CASSSQFATNEKLFF.